Below are 5 T cell receptor beta chains sequenced from a single sample in a study of T cell responses to AZD1222 COVID-19 vaccine. Only in-frame clones appear in the TCRdb table, and some are missing; sequencing was by immunoSEQ multiplex PCR. The table shows under 200,000 clones, with roughly nine tenths occurring only once. The source was peripheral blood, collected on day 0 of AZD1222 vaccination. All receptors derive from an adult in good health.

The chain carries TRBV9 and TRBJ2-1, with 11 bases identical to TRBD2. Trimming at V came to 5 bases and at J to 1 base, leaving 5 bases not matched to a gene. CDR1 SGDLS and CDR2 YYNGEE come from the germline V gene. This CDR3 is built from 16 residues. CDR3: CASSRLAGTSYNEQFF. The CDR3 DNA sequence: TGTGCCAGCAGTCGACTAGCGGGGACTTCCTACAATGAGCAGTTCTTC. Full variable domain (missing parts from reference TRBV9 and TRBJ2-1): DSGVTQTPKHLITATGQRVTLRCSPRSGDLSVYWYQQSLDQGLQFLIQYYNGEERAKGNILERFSAQQFPDLHSELNLSSLELGDSALYFCASSRLAGTSYNEQFFGPGTRLTVL.

The chain recombines TRBV5-1 with TRBJ1-4, with a tentative D call TRBD1 (6 bases). The length of the CDR3 is 15 residues. Trimming stripped 4 bases from V and 8 bases from J, with 18 bases between. Germline CDR1 is SGHRS and CDR2 is YFSETQ. CDR3 in DNA: TGCGCCAGCAGCCCGAACGCAGGGGAAGGCGAAAAACTGTTTTTT. The encoded protein is CASSPNAGEGEKLFF. Drawing the rest from reference TRBV5-1 and TRBJ1-4, the complete variable domain is KAGVTQTPRYLIKTRGQQVTLSCSPISGHRSVSWYQQTPGQGLQFLFEYFSETQRNKGNFPGRFSGRQFSNSRSEMNVSTLELGDSALYLCASSPNAGEGEKLFFGSGTQLSVL.

V usage is TRBV5-6 and J usage is TRBJ1-6, with D tentatively TRBD1 (5 bases). V was cut by 0 bases and J by 8 bases, with 9 bases left in between. Germline-derived CDR1 and CDR2 are SGHDT and YYEEEE. There are 14 residues in the CDR3. Here the CDR3 DNA reads TGTGCCAGCAGCTTGGGACAGTTGTATTCACCCCTCCACTTT. Translation gives CASSLGQLYSPLHF.

V gene TRBV20-1 combines with J gene TRBJ1-2; the D is unclear. Germline V CDR1 and CDR2: DFQATT, SNEGSKA (reference sequence). This CDR3 comprises 11 residues. V lost 6 bases and J 2 bases, leaving 7 bases between the germline ends. CDR3 sequence reads: CSATVNYGYTF. The CDR3 nucleotides are TGCAGTGCGACGGTAAACTATGGCTACACCTTC.

The CDR3 sequence is CASSAGTASSGNTIYF. The CDR3 DNA follows: TGTGCCAGCAGCGCTGGGACAGCGAGCTCTGGAAACACCATATATTTT. This rearrangement joins TRBV7-3 to TRBJ1-3; the match to TRBD1 covers 7 bases. Germline CDR1 is SGHTA and CDR2 is FQGTGA. J lost 0 bases, V lost 5 bases, and 7 bases had no gene match. The CDR3 loop spans 16 amino acids.